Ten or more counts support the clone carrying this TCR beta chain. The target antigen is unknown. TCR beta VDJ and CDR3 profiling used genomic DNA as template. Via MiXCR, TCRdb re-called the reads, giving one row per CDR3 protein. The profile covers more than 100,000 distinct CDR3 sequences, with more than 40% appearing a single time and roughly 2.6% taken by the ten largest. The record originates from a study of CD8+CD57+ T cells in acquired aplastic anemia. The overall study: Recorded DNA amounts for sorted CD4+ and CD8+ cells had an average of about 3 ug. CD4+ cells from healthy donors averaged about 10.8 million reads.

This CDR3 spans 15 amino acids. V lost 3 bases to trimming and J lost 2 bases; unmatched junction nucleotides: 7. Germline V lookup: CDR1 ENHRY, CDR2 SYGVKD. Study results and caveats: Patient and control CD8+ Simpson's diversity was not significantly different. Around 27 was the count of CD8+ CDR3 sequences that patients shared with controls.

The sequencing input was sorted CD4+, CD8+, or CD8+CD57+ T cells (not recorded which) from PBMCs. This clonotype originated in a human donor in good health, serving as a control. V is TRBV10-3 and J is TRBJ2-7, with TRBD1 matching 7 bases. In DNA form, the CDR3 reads TGTGCCATCAGTGAAGAAGGCAGGGGGACCTACGAGCAGTACTTC. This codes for CAISEEGRGTYEQYF.